This is a list of T cell receptor beta chains from one sample in a study of blood T cell repertoires in COVID-19. Profiled with immunoSEQ multiplex PCR; TCRdb holds only in-frame clones, not every one. Of about 300,000 clones in the sample, more than 70% are singletons; the top ten hold 1% to 1.5%. The sequenced sample consisted of peripheral blood. These receptors were taken from a woman between 50 and 59 years old with acute or convalescent COVID-19. CDR3s include the opening cysteine and the closing phenylalanine or tryptophan. Fields, in order: J gene, clone size, D gene, V gene, CDR3 protein, CDR3 DNA. D genes are given only for firm matches. Clone sizes are given selectively: once, few, many, or a class where the clone is expanded.

J gene: TRBJ2-5
clone size: -
D gene: TRBD1
V gene: TRBV10-3
CDR3 protein: CAISDKGARTETQYF
CDR3 DNA: TGTGCCATCAGTGATAAGGGGGCGAGGACCGAGACCCAGTACTTC

J gene: TRBJ1-2
clone size: -
D gene: TRBD1
V gene: TRBV7-9
CDR3 protein: CASSLTGQPTNGYTF
CDR3 DNA: TGTGCCAGCAGCTTGACAGGGCAACCAACTAATGGCTACACCTTC

J gene: TRBJ2-3
clone size: -
D gene: -
V gene: TRBV5-1
CDR3 protein: CASSLDTSSTDTQYF
CDR3 DNA: TGCGCCAGCAGCTTGGACACCTCTAGCACAGATACGCAGTATTTT

J gene: TRBJ2-5
clone size: -
D gene: TRBD1
V gene: TRBV5-1
CDR3 protein: CASSSPDREAFETQYF
CDR3 DNA: TGCGCCAGCAGCTCCCCGGACAGGGAGGCATTCGAGACCCAGTACTTC

J gene: TRBJ1-2
clone size: few
D gene: -
V gene: TRBV3-1/TRBV3-2
CDR3 protein: CASSQGGGRSYGYTF
CDR3 DNA: TGTGCCAGCAGCCAAGGCGGGGGGCGCAGCTATGGCTACACCTTC

J gene: TRBJ2-7
clone size: -
D gene: TRBD2
V gene: TRBV9
CDR3 protein: CASSGTSGSSYEQYF
CDR3 DNA: TGTGCCAGCAGCGGGACTAGCGGGAGTTCCTACGAGCAGTACTTC

J gene: TRBJ1-1
clone size: -
D gene: -
V gene: TRBV10-3
CDR3 protein: CAISESGREGAFF
CDR3 DNA: TGTGCCATCAGTGAGTCAGGTAGGGAGGGAGCTTTCTTT

J gene: TRBJ2-3
clone size: -
D gene: -
V gene: TRBV11-2
CDR3 protein: CASSLDPQGTQYF
CDR3 DNA: TGTGCCAGCAGCTTAGATCCTCAGGGGACGCAGTATTTT

J gene: TRBJ1-1
clone size: -
D gene: TRBD1
V gene: TRBV20-1
CDR3 protein: CSASILQGANEAFF
CDR3 DNA: TGCAGTGCTAGTATTTTGCAGGGGGCGAATGAAGCTTTCTTT

J gene: TRBJ1-3
clone size: -
D gene: TRBD1
V gene: TRBV5-6
CDR3 protein: CASSLVGTGESSGNTIYF
CDR3 DNA: TGTGCCAGCAGCTTGGTAGGGACAGGGGAATCCTCTGGAAACACCATATATTTT

J gene: TRBJ2-7
clone size: -
D gene: TRBD2
V gene: TRBV7-2
CDR3 protein: CASRLGGLAGPEQYF
CDR3 DNA: TGTGCCAGCAGATTAGGCGGACTAGCGGGACCCGAGCAGTACTTC

J gene: TRBJ2-1
clone size: -
D gene: -
V gene: TRBV6-4
CDR3 protein: CASARELNNEQFF
CDR3 DNA: TGTGCCAGCGCCAGGGAACTGAACAATGAGCAGTTCTTC

J gene: TRBJ2-4
clone size: -
D gene: TRBD2
V gene: TRBV7-9
CDR3 protein: CASSFPGLAGLNIQYF
CDR3 DNA: TGTGCCAGCAGCTTTCCGGGACTAGCGGGACTAAACATTCAGTACTTC

J gene: TRBJ1-5
clone size: -
D gene: -
V gene: TRBV4-1
CDR3 protein: CASSQVSPEGPQHF
CDR3 DNA: TGCGCCAGCAGCCAAGTTTCGCCCGAGGGGCCCCAGCATTTT

J gene: TRBJ1-2
clone size: -
D gene: -
V gene: TRBV7-9
CDR3 protein: CASSLGQIYGYTF
CDR3 DNA: TGTGCCAGCAGCTTAGGACAGATTTATGGCTACACCTTC

J gene: TRBJ1-4
clone size: -
D gene: TRBD1
V gene: TRBV29-1
CDR3 protein: CSAIRGLGEKLFF
CDR3 DNA: TGCAGCGCTATCAGGGGGCTGGGTGAAAAACTGTTTTTT

J gene: TRBJ1-1
clone size: -
D gene: -
V gene: TRBV6-1
CDR3 protein: CASSENRGTEAFF
CDR3 DNA: TGTGCCAGCAGTGAAAATCGAGGGACTGAAGCTTTCTTT

J gene: TRBJ1-3
clone size: -
D gene: -
V gene: TRBV7-2
CDR3 protein: CASSRYGNSGNTIYF
CDR3 DNA: TGTGCCAGCAGCAGGTACGGGAACTCTGGAAACACCATATATTTT

J gene: TRBJ1-3
clone size: -
D gene: -
V gene: TRBV2
CDR3 protein: CASSEDEGNTIYF
CDR3 DNA: TGTGCCAGCAGTGAAGACGAGGGAAACACCATATATTTT

J gene: TRBJ2-3
clone size: -
D gene: -
V gene: TRBV4-3
CDR3 protein: CASSPARGIDTQYF
CDR3 DNA: TGCGCCAGCAGCCCCGCTCGAGGCATCGATACGCAGTATTTT

J gene: TRBJ2-3
clone size: -
D gene: -
V gene: TRBV18
CDR3 protein: CASSPTRDTDTQYF
CDR3 DNA: TGTGCCAGCTCACCGACGAGGGACACAGATACGCAGTATTTT

J gene: TRBJ1-2
clone size: -
D gene: -
V gene: TRBV7-6
CDR3 protein: CASSRDKNYGYTF
CDR3 DNA: TGTGCCAGCAGCCGGGACAAGAACTATGGCTACACCTTC

J gene: TRBJ1-2
clone size: -
D gene: -
V gene: TRBV10-3
CDR3 protein: CAISENVGASYGYTF
CDR3 DNA: TGTGCCATCAGCGAGAACGTGGGGGCGAGTTATGGCTACACCTTC

J gene: TRBJ1-6
clone size: few
D gene: -
V gene: TRBV5-8
CDR3 protein: CASSLGTAYNSPLHF
CDR3 DNA: TGTGCCAGCAGCTTGGGGACAGCCTATAATTCACCCCTCCACTTT

J gene: TRBJ2-1
clone size: -
D gene: -
V gene: TRBV14
CDR3 protein: CASSRQGSRRSSYNEQFF
CDR3 DNA: TGTGCCAGCAGCCGCCAGGGGTCGAGACGCTCCTCCTACAATGAGCAGTTCTTC

J gene: TRBJ1-2
clone size: -
D gene: -
V gene: TRBV5-4
CDR3 protein: CASSLIGGGDGYTF
CDR3 DNA: TGTGCCAGCAGCTTGATCGGGGGTGGGGATGGCTACACCTTC

J gene: TRBJ2-1
clone size: -
D gene: TRBD2
V gene: TRBV7-3
CDR3 protein: CASSLLAGGDEQFF
CDR3 DNA: TGTGCCAGCAGCTTACTAGCGGGAGGGGATGAGCAGTTCTTC

J gene: TRBJ1-2
clone size: -
D gene: TRBD1
V gene: TRBV10-3
CDR3 protein: CAISGTGGYGYTF
CDR3 DNA: TGTGCCATCAGTGGAACAGGGGGTTATGGCTACACCTTC

J gene: TRBJ2-7
clone size: -
D gene: TRBD2
V gene: TRBV15
CDR3 protein: CATRREGSYEQYF
CDR3 DNA: TGTGCCACCCGGCGGGAGGGCTCTTACGAGCAGTACTTC

J gene: TRBJ2-5
clone size: few
D gene: -
V gene: TRBV12-3/TRBV12-4
CDR3 protein: CASSWGGPETQYF
CDR3 DNA: TGTGCCAGCAGTTGGGGAGGTCCCGAGACCCAGTACTTC

J gene: TRBJ2-5
clone size: -
D gene: -
V gene: TRBV9
CDR3 protein: CASSVRGTQIGETQYF
CDR3 DNA: TGTGCCAGCAGCGTCCGCGGGACCCAGATCGGGGAGACCCAGTACTTC

J gene: TRBJ2-7
clone size: -
D gene: TRBD2
V gene: TRBV7-3
CDR3 protein: CASSGGGSVEQYF
CDR3 DNA: TGTGCCAGCAGCGGCGGGGGTTCGGTCGAGCAGTACTTC

J gene: TRBJ2-1
clone size: -
D gene: TRBD2
V gene: TRBV5-1
CDR3 protein: CASSLRTSGSFDEQFF
CDR3 DNA: TGCGCCAGCAGCTTGCGGACTAGCGGGAGTTTTGATGAGCAGTTCTTC

J gene: TRBJ2-7
clone size: -
D gene: TRBD2
V gene: TRBV6-5
CDR3 protein: CASNERSGTYEQYF
CDR3 DNA: TGTGCCAGCAACGAACGTAGCGGGACCTACGAGCAGTACTTC

J gene: TRBJ1-1
clone size: -
D gene: -
V gene: TRBV12-3/TRBV12-4
CDR3 protein: CASRTQGFTEAFF
CDR3 DNA: TGTGCCAGCAGGACACAGGGTTTCACTGAAGCTTTCTTT

J gene: TRBJ1-5
clone size: -
D gene: -
V gene: TRBV21-1
CDR3 protein: CASSRGTLNQPQHF
CDR3 DNA: TGTGCCAGCAGCCGAGGGACACTGAATCAGCCCCAGCATTTT

J gene: TRBJ1-2
clone size: -
D gene: -
V gene: TRBV10-3
CDR3 protein: CAISETRTANYGYTF
CDR3 DNA: TGTGCCATCAGTGAGACCCGGACAGCTAACTATGGCTACACCTTC

J gene: TRBJ2-3
clone size: -
D gene: -
V gene: TRBV5-1
CDR3 protein: CASSLEQPSTDTQYF
CDR3 DNA: TGCGCCAGCAGCTTGGAGCAACCTAGCACAGATACGCAGTATTTT

J gene: TRBJ2-1
clone size: -
D gene: -
V gene: TRBV6-2/TRBV6-3
CDR3 protein: CASSYSGRYNEQFF
CDR3 DNA: TGTGCCAGCAGTTACTCCGGCAGGTACAATGAGCAGTTCTTC

J gene: TRBJ1-5
clone size: few
D gene: TRBD1
V gene: TRBV7-3
CDR3 protein: CASSQGATEPQHF
CDR3 DNA: TGTGCCAGCAGCCAGGGGGCCACCGAGCCCCAGCATTTT

J gene: TRBJ2-2
clone size: -
D gene: -
V gene: TRBV30
CDR3 protein: CAWSVLGELFF
CDR3 DNA: TGTGCCTGGAGTGTACTAGGGGAGCTGTTTTTT

J gene: TRBJ2-2
clone size: once
D gene: TRBD1
V gene: TRBV6-5
CDR3 protein: CASSYSGTANTGELFF
CDR3 DNA: TGTGCCAGCAGTTACTCCGGGACAGCGAACACCGGGGAGCTGTTTTTT

J gene: TRBJ1-1
clone size: once
D gene: -
V gene: TRBV10-3
CDR3 protein: CAIGRGLTEAFF
CDR3 DNA: TGTGCCATCGGAAGGGGGTTAACTGAAGCTTTCTTT

J gene: TRBJ1-5
clone size: few
D gene: -
V gene: TRBV16
CDR3 protein: CASSQLDQRSSNQPQHF
CDR3 DNA: TGTGCCAGCAGCCAACTCGACCAGAGGTCTAGCAATCAGCCCCAGCATTTT

J gene: TRBJ2-2
clone size: -
D gene: -
V gene: TRBV25-1
CDR3 protein: CASSEYGGGGNTGELFF
CDR3 DNA: TGTGCCAGCAGTGAATATGGAGGTGGAGGGAACACCGGGGAGCTGTTTTTT

J gene: TRBJ1-4
clone size: -
D gene: TRBD1
V gene: TRBV4-1
CDR3 protein: CASSPPGQGNEKLFF
CDR3 DNA: TGCGCCAGCAGCCCCCCGGGACAGGGAAACGAAAAACTGTTTTTT

J gene: TRBJ1-2
clone size: -
D gene: TRBD1
V gene: TRBV29-1
CDR3 protein: CSVVGTATGYTF
CDR3 DNA: TGCAGCGTGGTAGGGACAGCTACCGGCTACACCTTC

J gene: TRBJ1-5
clone size: -
D gene: TRBD1
V gene: TRBV11-2
CDR3 protein: CASSARQGNIDQPQHF
CDR3 DNA: TGTGCCAGCAGCGCTCGACAGGGGAATATAGATCAGCCCCAGCATTTT

J gene: TRBJ1-2
clone size: once
D gene: -
V gene: TRBV15
CDR3 protein: CATSRDFPVYGYTF
CDR3 DNA: TGTGCCACCAGCAGAGATTTTCCCGTCTATGGCTACACCTTC

J gene: TRBJ1-1
clone size: once
D gene: -
V gene: TRBV3-1/TRBV3-2
CDR3 protein: CASSEPFQGSTEAFF
CDR3 DNA: TGTGCCAGCAGCGAGCCATTTCAGGGGAGCACTGAAGCTTTCTTT

J gene: TRBJ2-3
clone size: -
D gene: TRBD1
V gene: TRBV5-5
CDR3 protein: CASSFEGQGRDTQYF
CDR3 DNA: TGTGCCAGCAGCTTCGAAGGACAGGGACGAGATACGCAGTATTTT

J gene: TRBJ2-3
clone size: -
D gene: -
V gene: TRBV7-9
CDR3 protein: CASSLVRASGTDTQYF
CDR3 DNA: TGTGCCAGCAGCTTAGTTAGGGCTAGCGGCACAGATACGCAGTATTTT